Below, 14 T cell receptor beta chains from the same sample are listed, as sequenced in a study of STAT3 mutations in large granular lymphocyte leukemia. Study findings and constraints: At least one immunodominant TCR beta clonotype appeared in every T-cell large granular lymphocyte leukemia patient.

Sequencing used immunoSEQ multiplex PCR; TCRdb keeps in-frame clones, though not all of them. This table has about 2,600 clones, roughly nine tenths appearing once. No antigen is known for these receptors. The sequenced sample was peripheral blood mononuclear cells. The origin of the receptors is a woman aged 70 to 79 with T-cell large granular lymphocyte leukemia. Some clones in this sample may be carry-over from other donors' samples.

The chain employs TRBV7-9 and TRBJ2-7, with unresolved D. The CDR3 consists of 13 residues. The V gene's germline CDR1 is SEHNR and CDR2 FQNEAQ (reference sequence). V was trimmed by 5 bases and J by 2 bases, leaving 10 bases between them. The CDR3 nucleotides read TGTGCCAGCAGCCCCAGAGACACCTACGAGCAGTACTTC. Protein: CASSPRDTYEQYF.

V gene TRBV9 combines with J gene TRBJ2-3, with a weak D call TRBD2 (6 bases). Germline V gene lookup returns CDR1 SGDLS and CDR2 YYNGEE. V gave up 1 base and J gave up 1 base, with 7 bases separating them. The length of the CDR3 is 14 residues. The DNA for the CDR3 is TGTGCCAGCAGCGTACCTAGCGGCACAGATACGCAGTATTTT. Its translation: CASSVPSGTDTQYF.

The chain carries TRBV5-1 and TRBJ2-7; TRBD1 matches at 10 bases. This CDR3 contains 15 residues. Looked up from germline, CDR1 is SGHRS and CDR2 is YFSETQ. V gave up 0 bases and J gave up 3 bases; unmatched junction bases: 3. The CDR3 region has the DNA TGCGCCAGCAGCTTGGGGGACAGGGGACTCTACGAGCAGTACTTC. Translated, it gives CASSLGDRGLYEQYF.

Here the CDR3 reads CASSLGRTEAFF. CDR3 nucleotides: TGTGCCAGCAGCCTGGGGAGGACTGAAGCTTTCTTT. V is TRBV5-6 and J is TRBJ1-1; D remains unclear. CDR1 and CDR2 (germline): SGHDT, YYEEEE. This CDR3 has 12 amino acids. V was trimmed by 4 bases and J by 5 bases, leaving 9 bases between them.

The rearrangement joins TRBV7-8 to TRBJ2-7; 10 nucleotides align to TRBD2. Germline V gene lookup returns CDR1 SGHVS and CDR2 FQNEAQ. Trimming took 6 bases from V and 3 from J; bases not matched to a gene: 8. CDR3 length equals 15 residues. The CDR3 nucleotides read TGTGCCAGCAGTCCTAAGCGGGGGGGCATCTACGAGCAGTACTTC. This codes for CASSPKRGGIYEQYF.

CDR3 nucleotide sequence: TGTGCCAGCAGCGTAGGCCCTAGTCCCGAGCAGTACTTC. Amino acid sequence: CASSVGPSPEQYF. The V gene is TRBV9, the J gene TRBJ2-7; D is undetermined. The CDR3 covers 13 residues. Trimming cost V 0 bases and J 6 bases, with 10 bases left between them. Germline V gene lookup returns CDR1 SGDLS and CDR2 YYNGEE.

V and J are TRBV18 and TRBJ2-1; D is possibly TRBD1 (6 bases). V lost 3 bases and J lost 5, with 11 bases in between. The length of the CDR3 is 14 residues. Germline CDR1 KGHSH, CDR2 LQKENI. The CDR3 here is CASSPQGQNNEQFF. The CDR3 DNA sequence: TGTGCCAGCTCACCCCAGGGACAAAACAATGAGCAGTTCTTC.

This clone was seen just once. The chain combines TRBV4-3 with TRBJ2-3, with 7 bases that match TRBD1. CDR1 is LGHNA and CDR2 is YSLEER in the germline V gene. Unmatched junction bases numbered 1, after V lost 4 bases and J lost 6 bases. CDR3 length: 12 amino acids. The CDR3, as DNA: TGCGCCAGCAGCCTGGACAGGGATACGCAGTATTTT. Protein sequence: CASSLDRDTQYF.

In DNA form, the CDR3 reads TGTGCCAGTCCGAAGGGGGGCTTAGACGAGCAGTACTTC. Its protein is CASPKGGLDEQYF. The rearrangement joins TRBV21-1 to TRBJ2-7. TRBV21-1 is termed a pseudogene. The CDR3 loop spans 13 amino acids.

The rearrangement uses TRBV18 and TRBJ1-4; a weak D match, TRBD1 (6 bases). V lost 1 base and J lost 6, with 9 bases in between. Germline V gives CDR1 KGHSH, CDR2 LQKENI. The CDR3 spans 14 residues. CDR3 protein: CASSPQWGHEKLFF. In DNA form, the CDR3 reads TGTGCCAGCTCACCACAATGGGGGCATGAAAAACTGTTTTTT. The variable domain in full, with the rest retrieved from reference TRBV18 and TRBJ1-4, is NAGVMQNPRHLVRRRGQEARLRCSPMKGHSHVYWYRQLPEEGLKFMVYLQKENIIDESGMPKERFSAEFPKEGPSILRIQQVVRGDSAAYFCASSPQWGHEKLFFGSGTQLSVL.

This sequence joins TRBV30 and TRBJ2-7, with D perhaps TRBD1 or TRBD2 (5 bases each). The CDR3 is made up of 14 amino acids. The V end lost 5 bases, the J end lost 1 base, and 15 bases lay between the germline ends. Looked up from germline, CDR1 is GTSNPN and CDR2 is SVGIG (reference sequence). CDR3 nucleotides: TGTGCCTGGGGGGGATCAGGGATTTCCTACGAGCAGTACTTC. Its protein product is CAWGGSGISYEQYF.

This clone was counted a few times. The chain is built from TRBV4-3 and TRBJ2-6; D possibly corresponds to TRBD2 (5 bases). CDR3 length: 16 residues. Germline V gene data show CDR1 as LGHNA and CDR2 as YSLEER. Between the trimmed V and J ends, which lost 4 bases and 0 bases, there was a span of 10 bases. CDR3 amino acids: CASSPSEGSGANVLTF. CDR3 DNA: TGCGCCAGCAGCCCCTCCGAGGGCTCTGGGGCCAACGTCCTGACTTTC.

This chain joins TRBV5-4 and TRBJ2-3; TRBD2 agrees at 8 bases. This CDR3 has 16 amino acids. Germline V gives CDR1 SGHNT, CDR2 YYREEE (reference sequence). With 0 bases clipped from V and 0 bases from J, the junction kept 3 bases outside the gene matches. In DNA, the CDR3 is TGTGCCAGCAGCTTGGGCGGGGGGCCCAGCACAGATACGCAGTATTTT. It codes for CASSLGGGPSTDTQYF.

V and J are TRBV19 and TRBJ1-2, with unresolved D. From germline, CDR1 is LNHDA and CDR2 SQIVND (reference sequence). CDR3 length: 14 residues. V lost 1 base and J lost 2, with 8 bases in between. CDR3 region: CASSIVEFNYGYTF. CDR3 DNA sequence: TGTGCCAGTAGTATAGTAGAGTTCAACTATGGCTACACCTTC.